This TCR beta chain comes out of a study of beta chain features in type 1 diabetes (dated by TCRdb to 2016 to 2019). About the investigation overall: No differences in mean age, gender distribution, total cell number or subset yield were found between patients and healthy donors. A total of over 95,000,000 sorted cells were examined across all samples, and RNA yield correlated strongly with the number of cells per subset. In the study, TCRB repertoires of sorted circulating CD4+ T cell subsets from recently diagnosed type 1 diabetes patients were compared with those of matched healthy donors. Whereas all 28 donors provided naive and central memory subsets, regulatory and stem cell-like memory subsets were isolated from just 8 patients and roughly eight healthy donors. The paper's findings and limits, for the study overall: HLA sub-analyses involved small numbers of individuals, so any influence of HLA type on TCRB rearrangement remained unresolved. Shorter templates might be favored by PCR, yet because patient and control samples were amplified and corrected together, any such skew would affect both groups equally. Naive, central memory and regulatory TCRB repertoires appeared to be more similar among patients than among healthy donors. Type 1 diabetes patients showed a moderate but significant shortening of TCRB CDR3 length in all four CD4+ subsets. Fewer insertions and more nucleotide deletions at VDJ recombination sites were observed in patients with type 1 diabetes, implying thymic rearrangement abnormalities. Because cDNA was sequenced instead of genomic DNA, activated cells with high expression could be over-represented, although the groups did not differ in activation or CD3 levels.

The entire isolated RNA was reverse transcribed using the High Capacity cDNA Reverse Transcription Kit, and thus expressed TCRB transcripts were sequenced. Naive, central memory and regulatory T cell samples underwent deep immunoSEQ sequencing, averaging around 3.9 million total reads per sample. After sorted cells were lysed in RLT buffer, RNA was extracted with DNase-treated RNeasy Micro or Mini kits, with the choice depending on cell number. To prevent cross-contamination, each cell subset was processed individually, whereas patient and healthy donor samples were processed jointly. TCRB sequences were amplified from cDNA with the immunoSEQ multiplex PCR, producing 87-bp fragments spanning the CDR3 region. Amplicons were sequenced on the Illumina HiSeq platform. Under the source paper's analysis protocol: PCR bias was corrected computationally using synthetic template baselines, and reads within Hamming distance 2 were collapsed, with unmergeable singletons discarded. Reads were aligned to IMGT to assign V, D and J genes, CDR3 length, and insertions or deletions at six rearrangement sites. Clonotype counts were normalized to sorted cell number within each subset before computing true diversity and Gini coefficients with the tcR R package. The overlap coefficient, calculated on TCRB nucleotide sequences, was used to measure repertoire sharing. The immuneACCESS repertoire file appears here via TCRdb, limited to in-frame rearrangements. These files lack a portion of the clones; in checked studies, under half of the deficit traces to unresolved V genes, and the cause of the others is not known. V and J calls and clone size are given by that table; D and trimming were obtained from the DNA. The sample yields 25,000 to 30,000 clones; less than 70% were counted once. Of the sample, 1.3% to 1.5% is held by the ten largest clones.

A single peripheral blood draw of approximately 110 mL on average was collected from each donor into heparinised tubes. Naive, central memory, regulatory and stem cell-like memory CD4+ T cells were sorted on a BD FACSAria II using a panel including CD45RO, CCR7, CD25, CD127, CD95 and CD27. Purity was above 95% for every sorted population. PBMCs were isolated immediately by Lymphoprep density gradient centrifugation and stained directly without culture. To minimize batch effects, samples were stained and sorted in pairs, one healthy donor with one patient per experiment. For CDR1 and CDR2, the germline V gene lists SNHLY and FYNNEI. Cut back by 6 bases and 3 bases, the V and J ends lie 14 bases apart. The CDR3, cysteine through phenylalanine, is 14 amino acids long. Only CDR3 DNA is held: 42 bases, read in frame from base 1. Worth noting for this clone: Its recognized antigen is unknown. No qualities accompany the bases; no much larger clone lies one base away.

Sequenced: Tregs from blood. In the paper's terms, the cell subset or site label means: regulatory CD4+ T cells. This receptor was identified in a woman aged 18-35 years with type 1 diabetes. Recombination linked TRBV2 to TRBJ1-2; matching of 5 bases hints at TRBD1 as the D gene. The nucleotides are TGTGCCAGCAGACTTGGGGGGGGTGACTATGGCTACACCTTC. The encoded protein is CASRLGGGDYGYTF.